This TCR beta chain was found in a study of blood T cell repertoires in COVID-19. Looking at the study overall: Whether acute or convalescent, the COVID-19 samples came from the United States, Italy and Spain.

The germline CDR1 and CDR2 sequences are KGHSY and FQNENV. The V end was cut by 8 bases, the J end by 4 bases, with 9 bases between. The CDR3 runs to 13 residues. The assay was immunoSEQ multiplex PCR, and TCRdb's table has in-frame clones only and misses some. This sample carries 25,000 to 30,000 clones, over 75% of them seen once, and the ten largest clones take 60% to 80%. The sequencing sample was made of peripheral blood. The chain is built from TRBV16 and TRBJ2-6, with a tentative D call TRBD2 (5 bases). This clonotype originated in a man between 65 and 79 years old with acute or convalescent COVID-19. This CDR3 is CASSGTGANVLTF. For the CDR3, the DNA is TGTGCCAGCTCGGGAACCGGGGCCAACGTCCTGACTTTC.